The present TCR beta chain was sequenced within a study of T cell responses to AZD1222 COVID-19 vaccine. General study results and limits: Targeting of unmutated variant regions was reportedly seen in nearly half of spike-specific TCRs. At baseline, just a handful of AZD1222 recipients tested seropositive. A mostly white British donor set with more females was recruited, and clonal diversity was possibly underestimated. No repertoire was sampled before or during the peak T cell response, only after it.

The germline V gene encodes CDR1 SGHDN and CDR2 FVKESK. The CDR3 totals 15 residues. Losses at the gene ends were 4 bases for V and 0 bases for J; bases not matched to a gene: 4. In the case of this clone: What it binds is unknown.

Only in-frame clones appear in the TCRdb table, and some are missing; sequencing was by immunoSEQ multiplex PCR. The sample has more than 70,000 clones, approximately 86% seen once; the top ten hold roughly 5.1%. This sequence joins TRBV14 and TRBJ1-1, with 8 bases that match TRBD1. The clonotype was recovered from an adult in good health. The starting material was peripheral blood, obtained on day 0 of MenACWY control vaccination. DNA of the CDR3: TGTGCCAGCAGCCTTTGGACAGGGCTGAACACTGAAGCTTTCTTT. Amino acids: CASSLWTGLNTEAFF.